The rows below give T cell receptor beta chains drawn from one sample of a study of T-cell memory formation after mild COVID-19. Using its own MiXCR run on the 5' RACE reads, TCRdb lists one record per CDR3 protein. The sample has around 220,000 distinct CDR3 sequences; approximately 16% are singletons. Sequences were obtained from PBMCs or a T cell subset sorted from them (not recorded which). The receptors originated from a man younger than 35 who had mild COVID-19 (a few samples of this study predate the infection). Cell type and time point are not known. CDR3s leave out the opening cysteine and the closing phenylalanine or tryptophan. Each record gives: V gene, J gene, clone size, CDR3 protein. The size field is filled for only some rows; it gives once, few, many or a size class.

V gene: TRBV5-1
J gene: TRBJ2-5
clone size: -
CDR3 protein: ASSPGQGWGQETQY

V gene: TRBV2
J gene: TRBJ2-3
clone size: few
CDR3 protein: ASSTPGRGGRDTQY

V gene: TRBV5-1
J gene: TRBJ1-1
clone size: -
CDR3 protein: ASSGTGMNTEAF

V gene: TRBV20-1
J gene: TRBJ2-7
clone size: -
CDR3 protein: SAYLAGGHEQY

V gene: TRBV7-9
J gene: TRBJ1-2
clone size: -
CDR3 protein: ASSATQGEGYT

V gene: TRBV5-1
J gene: TRBJ2-4
clone size: few
CDR3 protein: ASSLGGPLGNIQY

V gene: TRBV12-3/TRBV12-4
J gene: TRBJ2-5
clone size: -
CDR3 protein: ASSSRGFETQY

V gene: TRBV11-2
J gene: TRBJ2-5
clone size: -
CDR3 protein: ASSLDLAGLQETQY

V gene: TRBV4-2
J gene: TRBJ1-6
clone size: -
CDR3 protein: ASSPSGSRSYNSPLH

V gene: TRBV9
J gene: TRBJ2-5
clone size: -
CDR3 protein: ASSAGTSGRETQY

V gene: TRBV5-1
J gene: TRBJ1-1
clone size: -
CDR3 protein: ASSSGTGVTEAF

V gene: TRBV6-1
J gene: TRBJ2-3
clone size: -
CDR3 protein: ASSEQRATDTQY

V gene: TRBV6-6
J gene: TRBJ1-4
clone size: -
CDR3 protein: ASSPSGGGNEKLF

V gene: TRBV5-6
J gene: TRBJ1-6
clone size: -
CDR3 protein: ASSFGSRMDSPLH

V gene: TRBV24-1
J gene: TRBJ1-2
clone size: -
CDR3 protein: ATSTSGYGYT

V gene: TRBV5-1
J gene: TRBJ2-1
clone size: many
CDR3 protein: ASSLAERGYNEQF

V gene: TRBV20-1
J gene: TRBJ2-5
clone size: few
CDR3 protein: SASGLTETQY

V gene: TRBV7-2
J gene: TRBJ1-6
clone size: few
CDR3 protein: ASSAWDLWSLH

V gene: TRBV20-1
J gene: TRBJ2-5
clone size: -
CDR3 protein: SASGGKETQY

V gene: TRBV20-1
J gene: TRBJ2-4
clone size: few
CDR3 protein: SARDGGTKAKNIQY

V gene: TRBV10-1
J gene: TRBJ1-1
clone size: few
CDR3 protein: ASSESVGAEAF

V gene: TRBV6-5
J gene: TRBJ1-1
clone size: few
CDR3 protein: ASSYEGTTEAF

V gene: TRBV4-3
J gene: TRBJ1-5
clone size: many
CDR3 protein: ASSQDREQPQH

V gene: TRBV9
J gene: TRBJ1-2
clone size: -
CDR3 protein: ASSGPRGGYT

V gene: TRBV6-6
J gene: TRBJ1-1
clone size: -
CDR3 protein: ASTEGQEAF

V gene: TRBV20-1
J gene: TRBJ2-3
clone size: -
CDR3 protein: SARDLLDGTDTQY

V gene: TRBV7-2
J gene: TRBJ2-3
clone size: many
CDR3 protein: ASSLSGNTQY

V gene: TRBV4-1
J gene: TRBJ1-1
clone size: few
CDR3 protein: ASSQEWGLTEAF

V gene: TRBV12-3/TRBV12-4
J gene: TRBJ1-5
clone size: few
CDR3 protein: ASSLRQGGNQPQH

V gene: TRBV10-3
J gene: TRBJ2-5
clone size: -
CDR3 protein: AISESETQY

V gene: TRBV7-3
J gene: TRBJ2-5
clone size: -
CDR3 protein: ASSLTGGVGETQY

V gene: TRBV7-2
J gene: TRBJ2-3
clone size: -
CDR3 protein: ASSSRVTDTQY

V gene: TRBV7-3
J gene: TRBJ2-5
clone size: few
CDR3 protein: ASSLIASPQETQY

V gene: TRBV12-3/TRBV12-4
J gene: TRBJ1-5
clone size: few
CDR3 protein: ASSRQEDQPQH

V gene: TRBV12-3/TRBV12-4
J gene: TRBJ1-5
clone size: -
CDR3 protein: ASTRGGQGLNQPQH